Detailed here is one T cell receptor beta chain. The antigen is unknown. Treatment noted: oral pan-JAK inhibitor, 5-10 mg twice daily. CDR3 size: 16 residues. V dropped 0 bases and J dropped 6; count of bases not matched to a gene: 13. Germline V gene data show CDR1 as SQVTM and CDR2 as ANQGSEA. After isolation, RNA underwent reverse transcription to generate cDNA as the sequencing template. Clones were read by immunoSEQ multiplex PCR, and TCRdb kept only the in-frame ones, dropping some. The table includes about 200,000 clones, under 40% detected once. The data are from a study of CD8+ T cells in alopecia areata. About the study: Treated patients received oral tofacitinib, 5 to 10 mg twice daily. The tofacitinib course ran for 6 to 18 months and was followed by 6 months off drug.

Study-level points and caveats: Lesional scalp, especially alopecia totalis/universalis, showed higher clonality than normal scalp. Clarity of TCR sharing across patients fell short of that in mice, possibly HLA-related.

This TCR came from a human donor with alopecia areata. The rearrangement uses TRBV29-1 and TRBJ1-1, with TRBD1 identical over 7 bases. The material was CD4+ T cells sorted from blood, obtained between weeks 30 and 35, from a patient treated with tofacitinib. CDR3 in amino acids: CSVEDRPRQGGSEAFF. As DNA, the CDR3 is TGCAGCGTTGAAGATCGCCCTCGACAGGGAGGATCTGAAGCTTTCTTT.